This is a list of T cell receptor beta chains from one sample in a study of T cells in Graves' hyperthyroidism and ophthalmopathy. In TCRdb, the multiplex PCR reads were re-called with MiXCR into one record per CDR3 protein. The sample holds nearly 750,000 distinct CDR3 sequences, over 35% seen once. Source material: blood. These receptors were collected from a woman aged 35 to 49 with Graves' hyperthyroidism. CDR3s include the opening cysteine and the closing phenylalanine or tryptophan. A D gene is named only where the DNA matches it firmly. Clone size is not always given. Where it is, it says once, few, many or a class for expanded clones.

d_gene: TRBD1
j_gene: TRBJ2-5
abundance: -
v_gene: TRBV20-1
CDR3nt: TGCAGTGCTATGGGGCTAGGACAGGCACAACAGACCCAGTACTTC
CDR3aa: CSAMGLGQAQQTQYF

d_gene: TRBD1
j_gene: TRBJ2-7
abundance: -
v_gene: TRBV13
CDR3nt: TGTGCCAGCGGATACCGGGACAGGAACTACGAGCAGTACTTC
CDR3aa: CASGYRDRNYEQYF

d_gene: TRBD1
j_gene: TRBJ1-5
abundance: few
v_gene: TRBV24-1
CDR3nt: TGTGCCACCAGTCCAGGGGGCTATGGCAATCAGCCCCAGCATTTT
CDR3aa: CATSPGGYGNQPQHF

d_gene: -
j_gene: TRBJ2-7
abundance: -
v_gene: TRBV7-9
CDR3nt: TGTGCCAGCAGCCTCAGAGACGAGCGGTACTTC
CDR3aa: CASSLRDERYF

d_gene: -
j_gene: TRBJ1-1
abundance: few
v_gene: TRBV12-3/TRBV12-4
CDR3nt: TGTGCCAGCAGAACAGGGTTCCTGAACACTGAAGCTTTCTTT
CDR3aa: CASRTGFLNTEAFF

d_gene: -
j_gene: TRBJ1-2
abundance: few
v_gene: TRBV12-3/TRBV12-4
CDR3nt: TGTGCCAGCAGCCCCTCCGTTGTAGGAGGTGGCTACACCTTC
CDR3aa: CASSPSVVGGGYTF

d_gene: TRBD1
j_gene: TRBJ1-2
abundance: -
v_gene: TRBV19
CDR3nt: TGTGCCACCACCCGGGACAGGGGGAACTATGGCTACACCTTC
CDR3aa: CATTRDRGNYGYTF

d_gene: -
j_gene: TRBJ2-7
abundance: -
v_gene: TRBV29-1
CDR3nt: TGCAGCGCATTGGGGGGAACTTCCTACGAGCAGTACTTC
CDR3aa: CSALGGTSYEQYF

d_gene: TRBD2
j_gene: TRBJ2-7
abundance: few
v_gene: TRBV20-1
CDR3nt: TGCAGTGCTAGGGTAGCGGGGGACCTCTCCTACGAGCAGTACTTC
CDR3aa: CSARVAGDLSYEQYF

d_gene: -
j_gene: TRBJ1-6
abundance: few
v_gene: TRBV4-2
CDR3nt: TGTGCCAGCAGCCAAGAATTAGTAAGGGGTAATTCACCCCTCCACTTT
CDR3aa: CASSQELVRGNSPLHF

d_gene: -
j_gene: TRBJ1-1
abundance: many
v_gene: TRBV25-1
CDR3nt: TGTGCCAGCAGTGAACTTTACTTGGTTGAAGCTTTCTTT
CDR3aa: CASSELYLVEAFF

d_gene: TRBD1
j_gene: TRBJ2-7
abundance: -
v_gene: TRBV4-1
CDR3nt: TGCGCCAGCAGCCGACAGGGGCTAGCTAGGGAGCACGAGCAGTACTTC
CDR3aa: CASSRQGLAREHEQYF

d_gene: TRBD1
j_gene: TRBJ2-7
abundance: -
v_gene: TRBV5-1
CDR3nt: TGCGCCAGCAGCTTGGCTGGGACAGGGGGCTCACACGAGCAGTACTTC
CDR3aa: CASSLAGTGGSHEQYF

d_gene: -
j_gene: TRBJ2-7
abundance: -
v_gene: TRBV28
CDR3nt: TGTGCCAGCAGTTTAATCTGGGAGGTGGGGACCTACGAGCAGTACTTC
CDR3aa: CASSLIWEVGTYEQYF

d_gene: -
j_gene: TRBJ1-1
abundance: few
v_gene: TRBV20-1
CDR3nt: TGCAGTGCTAAGTCGGGGGCGCTGGACACTGAAGCTTTCTTT
CDR3aa: CSAKSGALDTEAFF

d_gene: -
j_gene: TRBJ1-5
abundance: many
v_gene: TRBV12-3/TRBV12-4
CDR3nt: TGTGCCAGCAGATGGGGGGTAAATCAGCCCCAGCATTTT
CDR3aa: CASRWGVNQPQHF

d_gene: -
j_gene: TRBJ1-1
abundance: once
v_gene: TRBV19
CDR3nt: TGTGCCAGTAGTTCTTCAATGGCGAGCACTGAAGCTTTCTTT
CDR3aa: CASSSSMASTEAFF

d_gene: -
j_gene: TRBJ2-5
abundance: -
v_gene: TRBV10-3
CDR3nt: TGTGCCAGCAGTTACTCGAACCCGAGCGGAGTAGGGGGAGAGGCCCAGTACTTC
CDR3aa: CASSYSNPSGVGGEAQYF

d_gene: -
j_gene: TRBJ1-6
abundance: -
v_gene: TRBV2
CDR3nt: TGTGCCAGCTCACCACCGGGCGGGACTGATTCACCCCTCCACTTT
CDR3aa: CASSPPGGTDSPLHF

d_gene: -
j_gene: TRBJ1-4
abundance: many
v_gene: TRBV7-8
CDR3nt: TGTGCCAGCAGCCGTGGGGGAAACGCGAATGAAAAACTGTTTTTT
CDR3aa: CASSRGGNANEKLFF

d_gene: -
j_gene: TRBJ2-1
abundance: -
v_gene: TRBV29-1
CDR3nt: TGCAGCATTCAGACCGGGTGGAATGAGCAGTTCTTC
CDR3aa: CSIQTGWNEQFF

d_gene: -
j_gene: TRBJ1-1
abundance: -
v_gene: TRBV6-5
CDR3nt: TGTGCCAGCAGTTCGGAAGATCGTGGAGCTTTCTTT
CDR3aa: CASSSEDRGAFF

d_gene: -
j_gene: TRBJ2-7
abundance: few
v_gene: TRBV12-3/TRBV12-4
CDR3nt: TGTGCCAGCAGTTTGGACGTCTACGAGCAGTACTTC
CDR3aa: CASSLDVYEQYF

d_gene: TRBD1
j_gene: TRBJ2-6
abundance: few
v_gene: TRBV7-2
CDR3nt: TGTGCCAGCAGCAAAACAGGGGCGGCTGGGGCCAACGTCCTGACTTTC
CDR3aa: CASSKTGAAGANVLTF

d_gene: -
j_gene: TRBJ1-2
abundance: many
v_gene: TRBV7-6
CDR3nt: TGTGCCAGCAGCACCGGGACGGCTTATGGCTACACCTTC
CDR3aa: CASSTGTAYGYTF

d_gene: TRBD1
j_gene: TRBJ1-4
abundance: -
v_gene: TRBV4-1
CDR3nt: TGCGCCAGCAGCCAAGCCGGGACAGGGAATGAAAAACTGTTTTTT
CDR3aa: CASSQAGTGNEKLFF

d_gene: -
j_gene: TRBJ2-5
abundance: -
v_gene: TRBV7-3
CDR3nt: TGTGCCAGCAGCGCCGTTGGGGACCTTCAAGAGACCCAGTACTTC
CDR3aa: CASSAVGDLQETQYF

d_gene: -
j_gene: TRBJ1-2
abundance: once
v_gene: TRBV7-2
CDR3nt: TGTGCCAGCTCCCCAACCGAGGACTCGTATGGCTACACCTTC
CDR3aa: CASSPTEDSYGYTF

d_gene: -
j_gene: TRBJ1-2
abundance: -
v_gene: TRBV29-1
CDR3nt: TGCGGCGTTGAAGGGGGGGAGAGCTATGGCTACACCTTC
CDR3aa: CGVEGGESYGYTF

d_gene: TRBD1
j_gene: TRBJ1-2
abundance: few
v_gene: TRBV20-1
CDR3nt: TGCAGTGCTAGAGATATAGGGACAGGGAACTATGGCTACACCTTC
CDR3aa: CSARDIGTGNYGYTF

d_gene: TRBD2
j_gene: TRBJ2-7
abundance: -
v_gene: TRBV7-2
CDR3nt: TGTGCCAGCAGTTTATTGTTAGCGGGGCGGGCCGAGCAGTACTTC
CDR3aa: CASSLLLAGRAEQYF

d_gene: TRBD2
j_gene: TRBJ2-7
abundance: few
v_gene: TRBV28
CDR3nt: TGTGCCAGCAGGGCCGGGACTAGGTCCTACGAGCAGTACTTC
CDR3aa: CASRAGTRSYEQYF

d_gene: TRBD1
j_gene: TRBJ1-2
abundance: -
v_gene: TRBV2
CDR3nt: TGTGCCAGCAGTCTACTCGGGACAGGGGCGATTTATGGCTACACCTTC
CDR3aa: CASSLLGTGAIYGYTF

d_gene: -
j_gene: TRBJ2-3
abundance: -
v_gene: TRBV2
CDR3nt: TGTGCCAGCCTCCTGAGGACAGCCCTGGCAGATACGCAGTATTTT
CDR3aa: CASLLRTALADTQYF

d_gene: -
j_gene: TRBJ2-7
abundance: -
v_gene: TRBV19
CDR3nt: TGTGCCAGCGGACATTCCTCCTACGAGCAGTACTTC
CDR3aa: CASGHSSYEQYF

d_gene: TRBD1
j_gene: TRBJ2-7
abundance: -
v_gene: TRBV6-4
CDR3nt: TGTGCCAGCAGTGACTCCGGGACAGGGGTTGGGGAGCAGTACTTC
CDR3aa: CASSDSGTGVGEQYF

d_gene: TRBD2
j_gene: TRBJ2-5
abundance: many
v_gene: TRBV4-3
CDR3nt: TGCGCCAGCAGCCCTAGCGGGATAAGGGGAGAGACCCAGTACTTC
CDR3aa: CASSPSGIRGETQYF

d_gene: -
j_gene: TRBJ1-3
abundance: -
v_gene: TRBV7-9
CDR3nt: TGTGCCAGCAGCTCAGAGGCTAGTTCTGGAAACACCATATATTTT
CDR3aa: CASSSEASSGNTIYF

d_gene: -
j_gene: TRBJ1-1
abundance: -
v_gene: TRBV19
CDR3nt: TGTGCCAGTAGTCCGGGACTAGCGGGGGGGCGTGGGACTGAAGCTTTCTTT
CDR3aa: CASSPGLAGGRGTEAFF

d_gene: TRBD2
j_gene: TRBJ2-5
abundance: few
v_gene: TRBV6-2/TRBV6-3
CDR3nt: TGTGCCAGCAGTTACCCGCGGCGGGGGGGCCAAGAGACCCAGTACTTC
CDR3aa: CASSYPRRGGQETQYF

d_gene: -
j_gene: TRBJ1-4
abundance: -
v_gene: TRBV6-2/TRBV6-3
CDR3nt: TGTGCCAGCAGTTTCTACTCAGGGCAGGGAGAAAAACTGTTTTTT
CDR3aa: CASSFYSGQGEKLFF

d_gene: TRBD1
j_gene: TRBJ1-2
abundance: -
v_gene: TRBV7-2
CDR3nt: TGTGCCAGCAGTGCTAGGCCGACAGGGGTCGACTATGGCTACACCTTC
CDR3aa: CASSARPTGVDYGYTF

d_gene: -
j_gene: TRBJ1-5
abundance: -
v_gene: TRBV7-8
CDR3nt: TGTGCCAGCAGCCCTTATAACGCTAATCAGCCCCAGCATTTT
CDR3aa: CASSPYNANQPQHF

d_gene: -
j_gene: TRBJ1-3
abundance: few
v_gene: TRBV10-3
CDR3nt: TGTGCCAGCAGCTATATCGGGACCCCAGGGAACACCATATATTTT
CDR3aa: CASSYIGTPGNTIYF

d_gene: TRBD1
j_gene: TRBJ2-2
abundance: -
v_gene: TRBV10-3
CDR3nt: TGTGCCATCAGTGAGATACCGGGACAGGGGACCGGGGAGCTGTTTTTT
CDR3aa: CAISEIPGQGTGELFF

d_gene: -
j_gene: TRBJ2-5
abundance: many
v_gene: TRBV11-2
CDR3nt: TGTGCCAGCAGCTTGGGACCTCAAGGGACCCAGTACTTC
CDR3aa: CASSLGPQGTQYF

d_gene: -
j_gene: TRBJ1-1
abundance: many
v_gene: TRBV7-9
CDR3nt: TGTGCCAGCATGATTGGGGGGCAGCATGAAGCTTTCTTT
CDR3aa: CASMIGGQHEAFF

d_gene: TRBD1
j_gene: TRBJ2-3
abundance: few
v_gene: TRBV29-1
CDR3nt: TGCAGCGCGATCGACAGGGCGGCAGATACGCAGTATTTT
CDR3aa: CSAIDRAADTQYF

d_gene: -
j_gene: TRBJ2-2
abundance: -
v_gene: TRBV10-3
CDR3nt: TGTGCCAGCTCCCGACAGGCTTCGAACACCGGGGAGCTGTTTTTT
CDR3aa: CASSRQASNTGELFF

d_gene: -
j_gene: TRBJ1-2
abundance: -
v_gene: TRBV10-3
CDR3nt: TGTGCCATCAGTGAAGGGGGGGCGGGATATGGCTACACCTTC
CDR3aa: CAISEGGAGYGYTF